This record concerns one T cell receptor beta chain sequence. Its specificity is not known. These data originate in a study of cytomegalovirus exposure and HLA in healthy donors. The study, taken as a whole, reports: An assumption of roughly uniform sequencing depth across donors underlay the presence/absence analyses.

Amplification used 60 Vbeta primers and 13 Jbeta primers. Measured with immunoSEQ multiplex PCR; TCRdb has only the in-frame clones, and not every one. In the table there are under 45,000 clones, approximately 74% of which are singletons. These donors counted as nominally healthy when sampled, but unrecorded immune exposures were likely. V lost 4 bases to trimming and J lost 2 bases, with 12 bases between them. Germline-derived CDR1 and CDR2 are MNHEY and SVGAGI. CDR3 size: 15 residues. The V gene is TRBV6-5, the J gene TRBJ2-1, with TRBD2 as a possible D gene (6 bases). Sequencing was done on a sample of PBMCs. The source is a man aged 30-40 years in good health and CMV-seronegative. In DNA form, the CDR3 reads TGTGCCAGCAGTTCTTTCGGGGGACCCTACAATGAGCAGTTCTTC. Its protein product is CASSSFGGPYNEQFF.